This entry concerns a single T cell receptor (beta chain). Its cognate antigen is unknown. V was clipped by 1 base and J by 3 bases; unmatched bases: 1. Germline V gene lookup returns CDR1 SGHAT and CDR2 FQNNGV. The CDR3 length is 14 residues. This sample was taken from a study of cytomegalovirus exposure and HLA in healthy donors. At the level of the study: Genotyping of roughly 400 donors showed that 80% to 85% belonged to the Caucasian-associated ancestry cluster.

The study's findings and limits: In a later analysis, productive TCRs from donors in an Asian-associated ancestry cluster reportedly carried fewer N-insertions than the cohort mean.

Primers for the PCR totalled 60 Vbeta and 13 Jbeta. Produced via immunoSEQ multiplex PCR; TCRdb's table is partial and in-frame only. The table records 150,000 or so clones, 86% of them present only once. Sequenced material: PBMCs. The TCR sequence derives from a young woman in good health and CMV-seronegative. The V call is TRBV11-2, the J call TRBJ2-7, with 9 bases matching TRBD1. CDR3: CASSLGTGVYEQYF. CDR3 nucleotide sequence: TGTGCCAGCAGCTTAGGGACAGGGGTCTACGAGCAGTACTTC. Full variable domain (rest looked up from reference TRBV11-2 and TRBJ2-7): EAGVAQSPRYKIIEKRQSVAFWCNPISGHATLYWYQQILGQGPKLLIQFQNNGVVDDSQLPKDRFSAERLKGVDSTLKIQPAKLEDSAVYLCASSLGTGVYEQYFGPGTRLTVT.